A selection of T cell receptor beta chains follows, all from one sample in a study of vaccination effects on CD4 cells after COVID-19. Method: immunoSEQ multiplex PCR; TCRdb's copy keeps in-frame clones and lacks some. This sample carries around 41,000 clones, 70% to 80% of them seen once, and the ten largest clones take 10% to 13%. The antigens for these receptors are not known. This specimen was CD4+ T cells from PBMCs cultured with SARS-CoV-2 spike peptides, taken before COVID-19 vaccination. The receptors here all came from a human donor who received a COVID-19 vaccine. The CDR3 runs from the conserved cysteine through the conserved F or W. The D gene is left open where the match is weak. Clone size appears in some rows only: once, few, many, or a class for an expanded clone.

>.|TRBJ2-2|TRBV29-1|.|13
CSVGQKNTGELFF
TGCAGCGTTGGGCAAAAGAACACCGGGGAGCTGTTTTTT
>TRBD1|TRBJ1-4|TRBV7-3|.|15
CASSQKGTGDEKLFF
TGTGCCAGCAGCCAAAAGGGGACAGGGGATGAAAAACTGTTTTTT
>.|TRBJ1-1|TRBV18|.|16
CASSPLGGGVNTEAFF
TGTGCCAGCTCACCCCTCGGGGGCGGGGTGAACACTGAAGCTTTCTTT
>.|TRBJ1-5|TRBV19|.|18
CASIGPRLGEVGNQPQHF
TGTGCCAGTATAGGCCCGCGCCTGGGGGAGGTGGGCAATCAGCCCCAGCATTTT
>.|TRBJ1-1|TRBV28|.|14
CASRKTQGNTEAFF
TGTGCCAGCAGAAAAACCCAGGGGAACACTGAAGCTTTCTTT
>.|TRBJ2-2|TRBV5-1|few|13
CASSSEGGGELFF
TGCGCCAGCAGCTCAGAGGGAGGCGGGGAGCTGTTTTTT
>.|TRBJ2-3|TRBV5-1|.|15
CASSLRTGATDTQYF
TGCGCCAGCAGCTTGAGAACCGGGGCCACAGATACGCAGTATTTT
>TRBD2|TRBJ2-1|TRBV5-1|few|16
CASSLLSGDDYNEQFF
TGCGCCAGCAGCTTACTTAGCGGGGATGACTACAATGAGCAGTTCTTC
>TRBD1|TRBJ1-5|TRBV7-8|.|16
CASSWKQGASNQPQHF
TGTGCCAGCAGCTGGAAACAGGGGGCGAGCAATCAGCCCCAGCATTTT
>.|TRBJ2-3|TRBV11-2|few|13
CASSSSPTDTQYF
TGTGCCAGCAGCTCCTCTCCCACAGATACGCAGTATTTT
>TRBD1|TRBJ2-3|TRBV24-1|.|18
CATSAPRQGAFSTDTQYF
TGTGCCACCAGTGCCCCGCGACAGGGGGCTTTTAGCACAGATACGCAGTATTTT
>.|TRBJ1-4|TRBV19|.|16
CASSMDGRGINEKLFF
TGTGCCAGTAGTATGGACGGCCGGGGGATTAATGAAAAACTGTTTTTT
>.|TRBJ2-5|TRBV7-3|.|14
CASSLTAGTGTQYF
TGTGCCAGCAGCTTAACGGCAGGGACGGGGACCCAGTACTTC
>.|TRBJ2-2|TRBV12-3/TRBV12-4|few|13
CASKEVGTGELFF
TGTGCCAGCAAGGAGGTGGGGACCGGGGAGCTGTTTTTT
>.|TRBJ1-1|TRBV11-3|few|12
CASSGTTTEAFF
TGTGCCAGCAGTGGGACTACGACTGAAGCTTTCTTT
>.|TRBJ2-2|TRBV2|.|16
CASSVTGSLFQGELFF
TGTGCCAGCAGTGTGACCGGGAGCTTGTTCCAAGGGGAGCTGTTTTTT
>.|TRBJ1-2|TRBV3-1/TRBV3-2|few|13
CASSHTRAVGYTF
TGTGCCAGCAGCCATACCCGCGCGGTCGGCTACACCTTC
>.|TRBJ2-5|TRBV4-1|.|15
CASSPRTAVQETQYF
TGCGCCAGCAGCCCAAGGACAGCGGTCCAAGAGACCCAGTACTTC
>TRBD1|TRBJ1-6|TRBV30|.|17
CAWSVSGRGSYNSPLHF
TGTGCCTGGAGTGTATCGGGCAGGGGGTCCTATAATTCACCCCTCCACTTT
>.|TRBJ1-2|TRBV29-1|.|12
CSVMTSIYGYTF
TGCAGCGTAATGACGTCCATCTATGGCTACACCTTC
>.|TRBJ1-2|TRBV12-5|few|13
CASGFRTLYGYTF
TGTGCTAGTGGTTTCAGGACGTTGTATGGCTACACCTTC
>.|TRBJ2-2|TRBV29-1|.|13
CSVGTLNTGELFF
TGCAGCGTTGGAACCTTGAACACCGGGGAGCTGTTTTTT
>.|TRBJ2-5|TRBV5-1|.|14
CASSLVPGPETQYF
TGCGCCAGCAGCTTGGTACCAGGGCCGGAGACCCAGTACTTC
>.|TRBJ1-2|TRBV6-5|.|16
CASSYYGGQSNYGYTF
TGTGCCAGCAGTTACTATGGGGGGCAATCTAACTATGGCTACACCTTC
>TRBD2|TRBJ2-2|TRBV28|.|15
CASSFAGGQAGELFF
TGTGCCAGCAGTTTTGCGGGGGGGCAAGCCGGGGAGCTGTTTTTT
>.|TRBJ2-5|TRBV7-9|.|15
CASSSAGRWQETQYF
TGTGCCAGCAGCTCCGCCGGGCGATGGCAAGAGACCCAGTACTTC
>TRBD2|TRBJ2-1|TRBV2|.|15
CASSLAGPVYNEQFF
TGTGCCAGCAGTTTAGCGGGGCCGGTCTACAATGAGCAGTTCTTC
>.|TRBJ1-5|TRBV6-6|few|13
CASSRLRDQPQHF
TGTGCCAGCAGCCGCCTGAGGGATCAGCCCCAGCATTTT
>.|TRBJ1-5|TRBV7-9|.|15
CASSLGGFTGQPQHF
TGTGCCAGCAGCTTAGGGGGTTTCACCGGTCAGCCCCAGCATTTT
>TRBD1|TRBJ1-1|TRBV7-2|.|14
CASSYQGTDTEAFF
TGTGCCAGCAGCTACCAGGGGACAGACACTGAAGCTTTCTTT
>TRBD1|TRBJ2-5|TRBV5-1|.|13
CASSTGVGETQYF
TGCGCCAGCAGCACAGGGGTGGGAGAGACCCAGTACTTC
>.|TRBJ2-1|TRBV10-3|.|12
CAISEFSGEQFF
TGTGCCATCAGTGAGTTTTCAGGGGAACAGTTCTTC
>TRBD2|TRBJ2-1|TRBV10-3|.|18
CAISESSGGVLSYNEQFF
TGTGCCATCAGTGAGTCTAGCGGGGGGGTTCTTTCCTACAATGAGCAGTTCTTC
>TRBD2|TRBJ2-5|TRBV28|.|14
CASSSLTSGWAQYF
TGTGCCAGCAGTTCCCTTACTAGCGGGTGGGCCCAGTACTTC
>TRBD1|TRBJ1-6|TRBV3-1/TRBV3-2|few|14
CASSQTGVDSPLHF
TGTGCCAGCAGCCAGACAGGGGTGGATTCACCCCTCCACTTT
>.|TRBJ1-3|TRBV6-5|.|15
CASSPDSFSGNTIYF
TGTGCCAGCAGCCCGGACAGTTTCTCTGGAAACACCATATATTTT
>.|TRBJ1-1|TRBV27|.|14
CASSLDRRGTEAFF
TGTGCCAGCAGTTTGGATCGTCGGGGGACTGAAGCTTTCTTT
>TRBD1|TRBJ1-2|TRBV18|once|14
CASSPLRTGDGYTF
TGTGCCAGCTCACCACTACGGACAGGCGATGGCTACACCTTC
>.|TRBJ1-5|TRBV4-1|few|15
CASSQERGSNQPQHF
TGCGCCAGCAGCCAAGAGCGGGGCAGCAATCAGCCCCAGCATTTT
>TRBD2|TRBJ2-2|TRBV7-3|.|16
CASSLFAGDNTGELFF
TGTGCCAGCAGCTTATTCGCGGGGGACAACACCGGGGAGCTGTTTTTT
>.|TRBJ2-3|TRBV18|once|15
CASSPGITYTSTQYF
TGTGCCAGCTCACCAGGGATTACTTACACATCGACGCAGTATTTT
>TRBD1|TRBJ1-1|TRBV24-1|.|15
CATSDPGQGNTEAFF
TGTGCCACCAGTGACCCGGGACAGGGGAACACTGAAGCTTTCTTT
>.|TRBJ2-6|TRBV28|.|15
CASSLFDSGANVLTF
TGTGCCAGCAGTTTATTTGACTCTGGGGCCAACGTCCTGACTTTC
>.|TRBJ2-6|TRBV3-1/TRBV3-2|few|15
CASSQGMAGANVLTF
TGTGCCAGCAGCCAAGGAATGGCTGGGGCCAACGTCCTGACTTTC
>.|TRBJ2-1|TRBV6-6|.|13
CASSQGRERLQFF
TGTGCCAGCAGTCAAGGCAGGGAACGGCTCCAGTTCTTC
>TRBD1|TRBJ1-5|TRBV7-3|few|17
CASSSTPTGTVNQPQHF
TGTGCCAGCAGCTCGACCCCTACCGGGACAGTCAATCAGCCCCAGCATTTT
>.|TRBJ1-2|TRBV12-3/TRBV12-4|.|13
CASDNDQGRGYTF
TGTGCCAGCGATAACGACCAGGGACGAGGCTACACCTTC
>.|TRBJ2-4|TRBV30|.|17
CAWRGGRVGGPANIQYF
TGTGCCTGGAGAGGGGGAAGGGTGGGGGGGCCAGCAAACATTCAGTACTTC
>TRBD1|TRBJ2-5|TRBV9|.|15
CASKRQGAVEETQYF
TGTGCCAGCAAACGACAGGGGGCGGTGGAAGAGACCCAGTACTTC
>.|TRBJ1-5|TRBV21-1|.|17
CASSARGTEHSNQPQHF
TGTGCCAGCAGCGCCCGGGGGACAGAACATAGCAATCAGCCCCAGCATTTT
>.|TRBJ2-6|TRBV9|.|15
CASSSPGTGANVLTF
TGTGCCAGCAGCAGCCCGGGAACAGGGGCCAACGTCCTGACTTTC
>.|TRBJ1-1|TRBV29-1|few|12
CSVEDPGIEAFF
TGCAGCGTTGAAGATCCCGGGATTGAAGCTTTCTTT
>.|TRBJ1-1|TRBV7-9|.|14
CASRTGPGLLEAFF
TGTGCCAGCAGGACGGGTCCGGGTCTTCTTGAAGCTTTCTTT
>.|TRBJ2-2|TRBV27|few|16
CASSYGGSSGTGELFF
TGTGCCAGCAGTTATGGGGGTTCGTCGGGTACCGGGGAGCTGTTTTTT
>.|TRBJ2-3|TRBV9|.|14
CASSATPFTDTQYF
TGTGCCAGCAGCGCGACTCCGTTCACAGATACGCAGTATTTT
>TRBD2|TRBJ2-5|TRBV4-2|.|16
CASSQHPLAGQETQYF
TGTGCCAGCAGCCAACACCCACTAGCGGGGCAAGAGACCCAGTACTTC
>TRBD1|TRBJ1-5|TRBV4-1|.|13
CASGGQGNQPQHF
TGCGCCAGCGGGGGACAGGGCAATCAGCCCCAGCATTTT
>.|TRBJ1-2|TRBV6-5|.|11
CASGRQWGYTF
TGTGCCAGCGGGAGACAGTGGGGCTACACCTTC